One sample yielded the 19 T cell receptor beta chains listed below, sequenced in a study of blood T cell repertoires in COVID-19 (dated by TCRdb to the early 2020s). To prepare the library, the immunoSEQ multiplex PCR assay was applied. TCRdb carries this immuneACCESS record with in-frame sequences only. Its versions omit some clonotypes, under half of them owing to an unresolved V gene in the studies checked, with the rest unexplained. In this sample the table shows roughly 140,000 clones, 75% to 90% of which occur a single time. The ten most abundant clones make up roughly 12% of the sample. The source material was PBMCs or T cells enriched from blood (not recorded which). Source of these receptors: a man aged 60-69 years who had recovered from COVID-19.

CDR3 bases: TGTGCCATCAGTGAGTCTAAGGACACGGGCTACACCTTC. The encoded protein is CAISESKDTGYTF. The chain has TRBV10-3 and TRBJ1-2; D is possibly TRBD1 (5 bases). Trimming pared 0 bases from V and 8 bases from J, leaving 10 bases between. Germline V gene sequence: CDR1 ENHRY, CDR2 SYGVKD. This CDR3 is built from 13 residues.

This chain connects TRBV14 to TRBJ1-1, with 7 bases that match TRBD1. The CDR3 is made up of 15 amino acids. Germline trimming cut 4 bases from V and 0 bases from J; bases unmatched to any gene: 5. The germline gives CDR1 SGHDN, CDR2 FVKESK. The CDR3 nucleotides are TGTGCCAGCAGCCTCCGGACAGGCATGAACACTGAAGCTTTCTTT. It is translated as CASSLRTGMNTEAFF. Combining the CDR3 with reference TRBV14 and TRBJ1-1 gives the whole variable domain EAGVTQFPSHSVIEKGQTVTLRCDPISGHDNLYWYRRVMGKEIKFLLHFVKESKQDESGMPNNRFLAERTGGTYSTLKVQPAELEDSGVYFCASSLRTGMNTEAFFGQGTRLTVV.

This chain uses TRBV4-2 with TRBJ2-1; maybe TRBD2 (6 bases). The germline V gene encodes CDR1 LGHNA and CDR2 YNFKEQ. V was pared by 4 bases and J by 5 bases, with 12 bases between. The CDR3 runs to 14 residues. The CDR3 DNA reads TGTGCCAGCAGCCGCGGCGGGGCCGACAATGAGCAGTTCTTC. Protein: CASSRGGADNEQFF.

This sequence joins TRBV4-1 and TRBJ2-1; 10 bases match TRBD2. V lost 6 bases and J lost 7; bases outside the gene matches: 12. Germline loops: CDR1 MGHRA, CDR2 YSYEKL. The CDR3 extends over 16 amino acids. The chain's CDR3 is CASRLPGTSAINEQFF. CDR3 sequence (DNA): TGCGCCAGCAGACTGCCCGGGACTAGCGCGATTAATGAGCAGTTCTTC.

Only a few counts were recorded for this clone. The rearrangement joins TRBV2 to TRBJ1-1; a possible D gene is TRBD1 (6 bases). Germline V gene lookup returns CDR1 SNHLY and CDR2 FYNNEI. Between the trimmed V and J ends, which lost 6 bases and 4 bases, there was a span of 12 bases. There are 13 residues in the CDR3. In DNA, the CDR3 is TGTGCCAGCAGGGTCGAAGGGGGCACTGAAGCTTTCTTT. It codes for CASRVEGGTEAFF.

This rearrangement joins TRBV20-1 to TRBJ2-7; TRBD2 might be the D (6 bases). This CDR3 contains 11 residues. V was cut by 2 bases and J by 6 bases, with 8 bases left in between. In germline, CDR1 is DFQATT, CDR2 SNEGSKA (reference sequence). The CDR3, as DNA: TGCAGTGCTAGATACGGGGGCGAGCAGTACTTC. Protein sequence: CSARYGGEQYF.

This clone was found once. This rearrangement joins TRBV19 to TRBJ2-4, with 8 positions matching TRBD1. Trimming took 1 base from V and 5 from J; bases not matched to a gene: 7. The V gene's germline CDR1 is LNHDA and CDR2 SQIVND (reference sequence). CDR3 length: 16 amino acids. The CDR3 nucleotides read TGTGCCAGTAGTATAGTTGGCAGGGGGCTGCAAAACATTCAGTACTTC. Its translation is CASSIVGRGLQNIQYF.

The chain employs TRBV15 and TRBJ2-1; 9 bases agree with TRBD2. The trim removed 0 bases at V and 7 bases at J, leaving 13 bases unmatched. Per the germline V gene, CDR1 is LNHNV and CDR2 is YYDKDF (reference sequence). There are 18 residues in the CDR3. CDR3 amino acids: CATSRDNLGGGAVNEQFF. As DNA, the CDR3 is TGTGCCACCAGCAGAGATAATTTAGGCGGGGGGGCCGTGAATGAGCAGTTCTTC. Variable domain in full (rest from reference TRBV15 and TRBJ2-1): DAMVIQNPRYQVTQFGKPVTLSCSQTLNHNVMYWYQQKSSQAPKLLFHYYDKDFNNEADTPDNFQSRRPNTSFCFLDIRSPGLGDTAMYLCATSRDNLGGGAVNEQFFGPGTRLTVL.

The chain couples TRBV6-5 to TRBJ1-1; the D gene is possibly TRBD1 (5 bases). The germline CDR1 and CDR2 sequences are MNHEY and SVGAGI. This CDR3 has 12 residues. V gave up 5 bases and J gave up 4 bases, with 8 bases separating them. CDR3 DNA sequence: TGTGCCAGCAGTCACCAGGGCACTGAAGCTTTCTTT. It is translated as CASSHQGTEAFF.

The V call is TRBV10-2, the J call TRBJ1-2; possibly TRBD1 for D (6 bases). Between the trimmed V and J ends, which lost 2 bases and 6 bases, there was a span of 7 bases. Germline V lookup: CDR1 WSHSY, CDR2 SAAADI. The CDR3 sequence is 12 residues long. The CDR3 region has the DNA TGCGCCAGCAGTGAGACAGGGAATGGCTACACCTTC. Its translation is CASSETGNGYTF.

Note on this clone: Other DNA variants within this sample encode the same CDR3. The CDR3 DNA reads as TGTGCCAGCAGCGTAGGGGGGGACACTGAAGCTTTCTTT. The encoded protein is CASSVGGDTEAFF. The chain carries TRBV9 and TRBJ1-1; TRBD1 might be the D (5 bases). Germline V gives CDR1 SGDLS, CDR2 YYNGEE. CDR3 length: 13 residues. The V and J ends lost 0 bases and 3 bases respectively, with 6 bases between them.

This sequence joins TRBV6-5 and TRBJ1-2, with TRBD1 as a possible D gene (6 bases). CDR3 size: 13 residues. V gave up 6 bases and J gave up 8 bases, with 16 bases separating them. Germline V CDR1 and CDR2: MNHEY, SVGAGI. The CDR3 nucleotides read TGTGCCAGCAGGCCGACAGGTTTTAGGGGCTACACCTTC. It is translated as CASRPTGFRGYTF.

This chain links TRBV28 with TRBJ1-1; unclear D gene. The CDR3 sequence is 12 residues long. In germline, CDR1 is MDHEN, CDR2 SYDVKM. Between the trimmed V and J ends, which lost 1 base and 11 bases, there was a span of 11 bases. The CDR3 is CASSLSASRAFF. The CDR3 nucleotides read TGTGCCAGCAGTTTATCCGCCTCCCGGGCTTTCTTT. The full variable domain, rest sourced from reference TRBV28 and TRBJ1-1, is DVKVTQSSRYLVKRTGEKVFLECVQDMDHENMFWYRQDPGLGLRLIYFSYDVKMKEKGDIPEGYSVSREKKERFSLILESASTNQTSMYLCASSLSASRAFFGQGTRLTVV.

The chain has TRBV18 and TRBJ2-2; no clear D. Germline V gene sequence: CDR1 KGHSH, CDR2 LQKENI. V lost 6 bases, J lost 2 bases, and 13 bases lay in between. CDR3 size: 15 residues. The CDR3 loop reads CASSPTAANTGELFF. In DNA form, the CDR3 reads TGTGCCAGCTCTCCGACGGCGGCCAACACCGGGGAGCTGTTTTTT.

V usage is TRBV6-5 and J usage is TRBJ1-5, with 7 bases identical to TRBD1. V was clipped by 6 bases and J by 8 bases; unmatched bases: 13. The length of the CDR3 is 15 residues. Germline CDR1 MNHEY, CDR2 SVGAGI. The CDR3 reads CASRSHDRDVEPQHF. DNA of the CDR3: TGTGCCAGCAGATCCCACGACAGGGACGTAGAGCCCCAGCATTTT.

The CDR3 nucleotides read TGTGCCAGCAGGCAAAACACAGGGGGCGCAGGCTACACCTTC. As protein: CASRQNTGGAGYTF. The rearrangement uses TRBV6-5 and TRBJ1-2; 9 nucleotides agree with TRBD1. Trimming at V came to 6 bases and at J to 8 bases, leaving 10 bases not matched to a gene. Germline CDR1 and CDR2: MNHEY and SVGAGI. CDR3 length: 14 residues.

The rearrangement joins TRBV2 to TRBJ1-1; no reliable D call. Germline values: CDR1 SNHLY, CDR2 FYNNEI. Trimming cost V 5 bases and J 4 bases, with 11 bases left between them. This CDR3 comprises 13 residues. The CDR3 is CASSPGGSTEAFF. Here the CDR3 DNA reads TGTGCCAGCAGTCCGGGCGGGAGCACTGAAGCTTTCTTT.

The chain has TRBV7-9 and TRBJ1-2; perhaps TRBD1 as D (5 bases). The CDR3 totals 13 residues. Germline V gives CDR1 SEHNR, CDR2 FQNEAQ (reference sequence). The ends were cut back, 2 bases at V and 6 bases at J, with 10 bases in the middle. CDR3 loop: CASSLNPGHGYTF. The DNA of the CDR3 is TGTGCCAGCAGCTTAAACCCAGGGCATGGCTACACCTTC.

The chain combines TRBV27 with TRBJ1-4; TRBD1 matches at 8 bases. In germline, CDR1 is MNHEY, CDR2 SMNVEV (reference sequence). Germline trimming cut 5 bases from V and 7 bases from J; bases unmatched to any gene: 15. This CDR3 has 17 residues. CDR3 in amino acids: CASSEPGQEARGEKLFF. CDR3 nucleotide sequence: TGTGCCAGCAGTGAACCGGGACAGGAGGCGCGGGGTGAAAAACTGTTTTTT.